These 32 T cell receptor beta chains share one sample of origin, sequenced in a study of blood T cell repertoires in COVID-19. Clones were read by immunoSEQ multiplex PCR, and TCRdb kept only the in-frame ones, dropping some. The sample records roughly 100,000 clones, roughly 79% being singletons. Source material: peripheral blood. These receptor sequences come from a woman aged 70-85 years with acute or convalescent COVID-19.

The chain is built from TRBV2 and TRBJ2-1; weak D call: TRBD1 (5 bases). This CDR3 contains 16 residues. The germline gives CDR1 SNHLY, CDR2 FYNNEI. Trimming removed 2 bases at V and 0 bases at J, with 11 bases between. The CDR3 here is CASSESGFRSYNEQFF. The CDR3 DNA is TGTGCCAGCAGTGAATCAGGGTTCCGCTCCTACAATGAGCAGTTCTTC.

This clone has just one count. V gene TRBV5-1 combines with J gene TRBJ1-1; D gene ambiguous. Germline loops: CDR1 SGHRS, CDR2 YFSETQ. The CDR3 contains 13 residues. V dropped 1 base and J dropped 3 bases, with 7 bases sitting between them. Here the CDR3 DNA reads TGCGCCAGCAGCTTGTACGGGGACACTGAAGCTTTCTTT. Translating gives CASSLYGDTEAFF.

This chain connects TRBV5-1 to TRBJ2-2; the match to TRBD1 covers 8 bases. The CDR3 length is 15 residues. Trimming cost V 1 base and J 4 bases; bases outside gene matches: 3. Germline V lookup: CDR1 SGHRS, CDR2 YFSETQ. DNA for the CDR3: TGCGCCAGCAGCTTGTCGGGACAGGTCACCGGGGAGCTGTTTTTT. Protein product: CASSLSGQVTGELFF. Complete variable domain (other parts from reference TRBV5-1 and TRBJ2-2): KAGVTQTPRYLIKTRGQQVTLSCSPISGHRSVSWYQQTPGQGLQFLFEYFSETQRNKGNFPGRFSGRQFSNSRSEMNVSTLELGDSALYLCASSLSGQVTGELFFGEGSRLTVL.

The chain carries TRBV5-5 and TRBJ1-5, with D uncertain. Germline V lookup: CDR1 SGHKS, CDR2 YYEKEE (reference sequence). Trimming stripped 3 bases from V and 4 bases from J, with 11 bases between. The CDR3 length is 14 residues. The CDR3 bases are TGTGCCAGCAGCTCGCGAACCGGGAATCAGCCCCAGCATTTT. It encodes CASSSRTGNQPQHF.

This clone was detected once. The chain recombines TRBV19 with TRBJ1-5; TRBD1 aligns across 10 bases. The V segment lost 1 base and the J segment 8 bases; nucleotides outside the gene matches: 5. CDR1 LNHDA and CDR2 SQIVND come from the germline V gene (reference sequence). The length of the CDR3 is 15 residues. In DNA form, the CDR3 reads TGTGCCAGTAGTATAGGACAGGGGGCTTTTGAGCCCCAGCATTTT. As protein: CASSIGQGAFEPQHF.

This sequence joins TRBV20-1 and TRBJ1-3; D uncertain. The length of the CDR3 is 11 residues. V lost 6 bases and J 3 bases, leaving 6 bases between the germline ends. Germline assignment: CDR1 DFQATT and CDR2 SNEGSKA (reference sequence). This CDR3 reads CSAQDGNTIYF. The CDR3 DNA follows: TGCAGTGCCCAGGATGGAAACACCATATATTTT.

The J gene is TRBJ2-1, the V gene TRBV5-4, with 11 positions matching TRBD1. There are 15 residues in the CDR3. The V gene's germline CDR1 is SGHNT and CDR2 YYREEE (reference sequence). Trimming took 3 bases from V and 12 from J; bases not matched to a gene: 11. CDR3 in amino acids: CASSSGQGASWAQFF. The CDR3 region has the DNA TGTGCCAGCAGCTCCGGACAGGGGGCCTCTTGGGCGCAGTTCTTC.

In nucleotides, the CDR3 is TGTGCCAGCAGCGGGGGGGGGCATACGCAGTATTTT. This translates into CASSGGGHTQYF. The gene calls are TRBV7-2 and TRBJ2-3; the D gene is possibly TRBD2 (7 bases). This CDR3 spans 12 amino acids. Trimming stripped 5 bases from V and 7 bases from J, with 10 bases between. Per the germline V gene, CDR1 is SGHTA and CDR2 is FQGNSA.

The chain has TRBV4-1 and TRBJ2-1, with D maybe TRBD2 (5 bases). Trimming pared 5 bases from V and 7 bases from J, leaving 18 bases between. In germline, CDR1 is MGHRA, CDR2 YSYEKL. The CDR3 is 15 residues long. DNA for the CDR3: TGCGCCAGCAGCAACCGAGGAGGTACCGGGAATGAGCAGTTCTTC. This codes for CASSNRGGTGNEQFF.

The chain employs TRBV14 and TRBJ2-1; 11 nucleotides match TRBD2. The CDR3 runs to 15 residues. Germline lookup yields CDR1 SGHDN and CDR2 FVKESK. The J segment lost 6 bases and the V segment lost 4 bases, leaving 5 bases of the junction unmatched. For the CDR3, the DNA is TGTGCCAGCAGCCTCCTAGCGGGGGGCCGCAATGAGCAGTTCTTC. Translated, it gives CASSLLAGGRNEQFF.

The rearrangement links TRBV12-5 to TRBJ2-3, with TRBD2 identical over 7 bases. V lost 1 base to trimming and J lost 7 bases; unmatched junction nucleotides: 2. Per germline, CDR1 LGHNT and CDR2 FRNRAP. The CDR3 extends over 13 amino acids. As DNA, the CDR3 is TGTGCTAGTGGTTTGGGACTAGCATATACGCAGTATTTT. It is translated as CASGLGLAYTQYF.

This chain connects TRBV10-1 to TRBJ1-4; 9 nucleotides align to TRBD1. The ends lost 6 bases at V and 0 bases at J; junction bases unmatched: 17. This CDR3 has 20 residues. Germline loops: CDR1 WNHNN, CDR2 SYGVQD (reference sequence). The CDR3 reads CASSTGQGRWQFATNEKLFF. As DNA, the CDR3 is TGCGCCAGCAGCACCGGACAGGGGAGATGGCAATTTGCAACTAATGAAAAACTGTTTTTT.

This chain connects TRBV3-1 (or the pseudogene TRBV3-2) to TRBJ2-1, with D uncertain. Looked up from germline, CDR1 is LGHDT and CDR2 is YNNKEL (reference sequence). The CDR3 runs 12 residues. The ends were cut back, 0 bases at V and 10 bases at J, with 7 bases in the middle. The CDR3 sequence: CASSQDRREQFF. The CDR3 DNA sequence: TGTGCCAGCAGCCAAGATCGCAGGGAGCAGTTCTTC.

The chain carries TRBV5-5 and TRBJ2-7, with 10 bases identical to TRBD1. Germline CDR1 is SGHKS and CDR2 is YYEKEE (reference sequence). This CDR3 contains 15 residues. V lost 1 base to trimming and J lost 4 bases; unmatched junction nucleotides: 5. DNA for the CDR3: TGTGCCAGCAGCTTGACCGGGACAGGGGCATACGAGCAGTACTTC. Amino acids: CASSLTGTGAYEQYF.

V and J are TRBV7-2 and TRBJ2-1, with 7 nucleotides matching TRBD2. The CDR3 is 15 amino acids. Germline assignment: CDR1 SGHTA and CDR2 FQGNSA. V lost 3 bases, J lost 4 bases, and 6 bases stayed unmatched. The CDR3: CASSLTSSNYNEQFF. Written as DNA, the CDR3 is TGTGCCAGCAGCTTGACTAGCTCGAATTACAATGAGCAGTTCTTC.

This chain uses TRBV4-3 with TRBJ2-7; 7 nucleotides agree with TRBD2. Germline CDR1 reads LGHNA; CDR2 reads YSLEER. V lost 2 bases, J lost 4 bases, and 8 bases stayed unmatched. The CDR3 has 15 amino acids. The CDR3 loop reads CASSQYGGSTYEQYF. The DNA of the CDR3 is TGCGCCAGCAGCCAATATGGCGGGAGTACTTACGAGCAGTACTTC.

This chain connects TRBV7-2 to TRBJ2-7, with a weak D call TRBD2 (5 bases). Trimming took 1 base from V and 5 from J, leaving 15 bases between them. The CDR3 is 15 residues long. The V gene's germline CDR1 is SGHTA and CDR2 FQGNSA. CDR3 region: CASSLGIGRIDEQYF. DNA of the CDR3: TGTGCCAGCAGCTTAGGGATTGGGAGAATCGACGAGCAGTACTTC.

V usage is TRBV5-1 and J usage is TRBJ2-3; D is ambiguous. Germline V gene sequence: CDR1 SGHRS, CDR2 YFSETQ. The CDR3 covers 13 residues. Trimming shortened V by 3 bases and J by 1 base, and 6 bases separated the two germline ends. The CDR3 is CASSSLGTDTQYF. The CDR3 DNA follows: TGCGCCAGCAGCTCTCTCGGCACAGATACGCAGTATTTT.

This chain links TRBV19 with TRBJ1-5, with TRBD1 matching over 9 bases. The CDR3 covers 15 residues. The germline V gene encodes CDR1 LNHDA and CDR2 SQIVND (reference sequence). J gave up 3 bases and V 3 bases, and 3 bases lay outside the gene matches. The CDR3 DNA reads TGTGCCAGTAGTATTGGGACAGGGTTCAATCAGCCCCAGCATTTT. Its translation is CASSIGTGFNQPQHF.

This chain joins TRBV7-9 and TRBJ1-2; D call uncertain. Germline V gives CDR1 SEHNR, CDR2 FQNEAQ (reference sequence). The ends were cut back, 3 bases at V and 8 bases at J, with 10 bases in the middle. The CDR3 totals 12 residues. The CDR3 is CASSFGGNGYTF. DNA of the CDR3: TGTGCCAGCAGCTTTGGAGGGAACGGCTACACCTTC.

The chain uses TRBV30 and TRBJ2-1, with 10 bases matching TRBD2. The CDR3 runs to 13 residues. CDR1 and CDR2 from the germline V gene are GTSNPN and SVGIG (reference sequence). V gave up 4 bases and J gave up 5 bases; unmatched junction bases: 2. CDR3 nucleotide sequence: TGTGCCTGGAACAGCGGGGGGGACAATGAGCAGTTCTTC. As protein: CAWNSGGDNEQFF.

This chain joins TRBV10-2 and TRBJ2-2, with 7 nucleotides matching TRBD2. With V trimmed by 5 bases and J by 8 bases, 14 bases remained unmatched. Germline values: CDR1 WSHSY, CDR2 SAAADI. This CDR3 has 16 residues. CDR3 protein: CASSPGLGGGAGELFF. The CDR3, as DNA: TGCGCCAGCAGTCCCGGACTAGGCGGTGGGGCAGGGGAGCTGTTTTTT.

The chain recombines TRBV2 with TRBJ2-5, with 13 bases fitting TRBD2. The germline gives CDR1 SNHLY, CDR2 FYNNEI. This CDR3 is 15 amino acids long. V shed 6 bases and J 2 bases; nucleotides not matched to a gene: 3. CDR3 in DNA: TGTGCCAGCAGGACTAGCGGGGGGCCGCAAGAGACCCAGTACTTC. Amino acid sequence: CASRTSGGPQETQYF. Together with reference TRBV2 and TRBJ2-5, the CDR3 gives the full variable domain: EPEVTQTPSHQVTQMGQEVILRCVPISNHLYFYWYRQILGQKVEFLVSFYNNEISEKSEIFDDQFSVERPDGSNFTLKIRSTKLEDSAMYFCASRTSGGPQETQYFGPGTRLLVL.

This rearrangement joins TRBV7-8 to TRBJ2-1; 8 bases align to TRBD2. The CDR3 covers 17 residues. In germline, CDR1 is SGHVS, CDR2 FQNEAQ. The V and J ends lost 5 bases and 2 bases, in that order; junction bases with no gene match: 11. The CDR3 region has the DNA TGTGCCAGCAGCGCTCTCTCTACTAGCGGACCCTACAATGAGCAGTTCTTC. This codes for CASSALSTSGPYNEQFF.

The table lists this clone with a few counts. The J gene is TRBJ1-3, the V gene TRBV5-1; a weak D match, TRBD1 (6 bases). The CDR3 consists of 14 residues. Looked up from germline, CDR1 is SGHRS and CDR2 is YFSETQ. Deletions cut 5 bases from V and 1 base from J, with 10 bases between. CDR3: CASRRQESGNTIYF. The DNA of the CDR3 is TGCGCCAGCAGGAGACAGGAGTCTGGAAACACCATATATTTT.

DNA for the CDR3: TGTGCCAGCAGTCGGACTTTAACCTACGAGCAGTACTTC. Encoded protein: CASSRTLTYEQYF. This rearrangement joins TRBV6-2 or TRBV6-3 to TRBJ2-7; possibly TRBD2 for D (5 bases). The V gene's germline CDR1 is MNHEY and CDR2 SVGEGT. With 5 bases removed from V and 2 bases from J, the gap between germline ends came to 10 bases. CDR3 length equals 13 residues.

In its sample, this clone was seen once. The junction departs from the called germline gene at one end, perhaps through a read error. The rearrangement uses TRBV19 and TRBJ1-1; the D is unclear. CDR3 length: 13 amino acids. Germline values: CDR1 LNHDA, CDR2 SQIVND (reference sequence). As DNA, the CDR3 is TGTGCCAGTAGTCTAGAGAGGTTCCGTGAAGCTTTCTTT. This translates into CASSLERFREAFF.

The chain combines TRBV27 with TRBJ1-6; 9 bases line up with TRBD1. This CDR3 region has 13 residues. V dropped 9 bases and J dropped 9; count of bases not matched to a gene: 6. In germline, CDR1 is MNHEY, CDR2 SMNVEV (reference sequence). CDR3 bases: TGTGCCAGTTCCCGGGACAGGGTTTCACCCCTCCACTTT. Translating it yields CASSRDRVSPLHF.

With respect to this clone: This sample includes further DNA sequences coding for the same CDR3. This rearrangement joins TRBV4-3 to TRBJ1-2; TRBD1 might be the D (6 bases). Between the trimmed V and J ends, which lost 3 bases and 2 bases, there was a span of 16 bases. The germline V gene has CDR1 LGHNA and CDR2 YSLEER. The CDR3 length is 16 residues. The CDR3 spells CASSQDLRGANYGYTF. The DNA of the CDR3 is TGCGCCAGCAGCCAGGACCTACGGGGGGCCAACTATGGCTACACCTTC.

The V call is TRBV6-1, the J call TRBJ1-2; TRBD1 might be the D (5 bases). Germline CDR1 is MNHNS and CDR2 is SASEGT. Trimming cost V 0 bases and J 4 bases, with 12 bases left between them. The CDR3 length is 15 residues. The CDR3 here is CASSEAVGDAYGYTF. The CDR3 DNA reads TGTGCCAGCAGTGAAGCGGTAGGGGATGCCTATGGCTACACCTTC.

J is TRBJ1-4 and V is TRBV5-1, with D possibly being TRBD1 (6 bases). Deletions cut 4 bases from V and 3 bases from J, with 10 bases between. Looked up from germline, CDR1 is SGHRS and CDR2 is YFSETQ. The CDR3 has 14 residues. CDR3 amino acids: CASSLDRPNEKLFF. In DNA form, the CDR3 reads TGCGCCAGCAGCCTGGACAGACCTAATGAAAAACTGTTTTTT.

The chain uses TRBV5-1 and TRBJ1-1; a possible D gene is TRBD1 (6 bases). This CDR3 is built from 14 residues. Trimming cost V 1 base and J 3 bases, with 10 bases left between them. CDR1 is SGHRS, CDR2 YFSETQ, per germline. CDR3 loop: CASSLRPGDTEAFF. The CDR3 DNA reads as TGCGCCAGCAGCTTGAGACCAGGGGACACTGAAGCTTTCTTT.